One and the same sample provided the 30 T cell receptor beta chains below, sequenced in a study of OX40 agonist ivuxolimab in advanced cancers. TCRdb's copy holds only in-frame clones and misses some; the assay was immunoSEQ multiplex PCR. Among just under 20,000 clones listed, roughly 84% were seen once. The specimen comprised CD4+ or CD8+ T cells sorted from blood, sampled in a trial of the OX40 agonist ivuxolimab. These receptors came from an adult with an advanced solid tumor such as melanoma, head and neck, liver or kidney cancer.

The J gene is TRBJ2-5, the V gene TRBV30; 7 bases align to TRBD1. The length of the CDR3 is 16 residues. CDR1 is GTSNPN and CDR2 is SVGIG in the germline V gene (reference sequence). V was clipped by 0 bases and J by 2 bases; unmatched bases: 9. This CDR3 reads CAWSVRGQGDQETQYF. The CDR3 DNA reads as TGTGCCTGGAGTGTACGAGGGCAGGGGGATCAAGAGACCCAGTACTTC.

This clone came up a few times. J is TRBJ1-2 and V is TRBV6-1; D ambiguous. Germline values: CDR1 MNHNS, CDR2 SASEGT. The CDR3 length is 15 residues. The V gene lost 3 bases and the J gene lost 0 bases, with 11 bases spanning the gap. DNA for the CDR3: TGTGCCAGCAGTGACATGTCGGGGACTAACTATGGCTACACCTTC. Encoded protein: CASSDMSGTNYGYTF.

The rearrangement joins TRBV7-9 to TRBJ1-4, with 7 bases lining up with TRBD1. Germline values: CDR1 SEHNR, CDR2 FQNEAQ (reference sequence). CDR3 size: 16 residues. Trimming took 5 bases from V and 5 from J; bases not matched to a gene: 11. In nucleotides, the CDR3 is TGTGCCAGCAGCGAAGACAGGGCCCTTACAAATGAAAAACTGTTTTTT. It translates to CASSEDRALTNEKLFF.

The chain uses TRBV9 and TRBJ2-5; a weak D match, TRBD2 (6 bases). The V and J ends lost 2 bases and 4 bases respectively, with 15 bases between them. The CDR3 totals 15 residues. CDR1 is SGDLS and CDR2 is YYNGEE in the germline V gene. The CDR3 coding sequence is TGTGCCAGCAGCGTTGGGACTGGGCTTGGAGAGACCCAGTACTTC. Amino acid sequence: CASSVGTGLGETQYF.

V gene TRBV7-6 combines with J gene TRBJ2-2; unclear D gene. The CDR3 runs 14 residues. V was clipped by 5 bases and J by 1 base, with 8 bases between them. CDR1 and CDR2 (germline): SGHVS, FNYEAQ. CDR3 loop: CASSELGNTGELFF. DNA for the CDR3: TGTGCCAGCAGCGAACTGGGGAACACCGGGGAGCTGTTTTTT.

The chain links TRBV6-6 to TRBJ2-2; unclear D gene. The CDR3 has 16 residues. Germline V gives CDR1 MNHNY, CDR2 SVGAGI (reference sequence). V was trimmed by 0 bases and J by 0 bases, leaving 8 bases between them. CDR3 in amino acids: CASSYSKGANTGELFF. The CDR3 bases are TGTGCCAGCAGTTACTCCAAGGGTGCGAACACCGGGGAGCTGTTTTTT.

The chain joins TRBV19 to TRBJ2-3, with D possibly being TRBD2 (7 bases). Germline V gives CDR1 LNHDA, CDR2 SQIVND (reference sequence). This CDR3 is 15 amino acids long. V was shortened by 2 bases and J by 7 bases, with 16 bases between the two germline ends. The CDR3 protein is CASSIQRGGWNTQYF. CDR3 coding DNA: TGTGCCAGTAGTATACAGAGGGGGGGCTGGAATACGCAGTATTTT. Full variable domain (remainder filled in from reference TRBV19 and TRBJ2-3): DGGITQSPKYLFRKEGQNVTLSCEQNLNHDAMYWYRQDPGQGLRLIYYSQIVNDFQKGDIAEGYSVSREKKESFPLTVTSAQKNPTAFYLCASSIQRGGWNTQYFGPGTRLTVL.

This clone has just a few counts. The V call is TRBV6-6, the J call TRBJ1-5; no reliable D call. This CDR3 contains 12 residues. With 5 bases removed from V and 1 base from J, the gap between germline ends came to 3 bases. Germline-derived CDR1 and CDR2 are MNHNY and SVGAGI (reference sequence). The CDR3 is CASSDSNQPQHF. The CDR3 bases are TGTGCCAGCAGTGACAGCAATCAGCCCCAGCATTTT.

The gene calls are TRBV10-2 and TRBJ1-1; no clear D gene. The CDR3 spans 12 residues. CDR1 is WSHSY, CDR2 SAAADI, per germline. V lost 6 bases and J 6 bases, leaving 11 bases between the germline ends. CDR3 sequence: CASRDYGPEAFF. The CDR3 bases are TGCGCCAGCAGGGACTATGGGCCTGAAGCTTTCTTT.

The rearrangement links TRBV30 to TRBJ2-5; TRBD2 matches 9 bases. Gene TRBJ2-7 matches the end of the DNA better, so the J call may be wrong. Germline values: CDR1 GTSNPN, CDR2 SVGIG (reference sequence). The CDR3 spans 16 residues. DNA for the CDR3: TGTGCCTGGAGTGCGCGGGGGGGCGGCGCGAGGGGCGAGCAGTACTTC. Protein: CAWSARGGGARGEQYF.

This chain links TRBV6-6 with TRBJ1-5, with D hard to call. The CDR3 is 14 amino acids. The V gene's germline CDR1 is MNHNY and CDR2 SVGAGI (reference sequence). V lost 2 bases, J lost 4 bases, and 9 bases lay in between. CDR3 nucleotides: TGTGCCAGCAGTTACGCGGGAAGAAATCAGCCCCAGCATTTT. It specifies CASSYAGRNQPQHF.

The chain employs TRBV6-5 and TRBJ1-4; D gene unclear. Germline lookup yields CDR1 MNHEY and CDR2 SVGAGI. V dropped 2 bases and J dropped 7 bases, with 14 bases sitting between them. This CDR3 contains 15 residues. The CDR3 sequence is CASSYGPPEGEKLFF. The CDR3, as DNA: TGTGCCAGCAGTTACGGACCCCCGGAAGGTGAAAAACTGTTTTTT.

Relative to its sample, this clone is medium-sized. V and J are TRBV19 and TRBJ1-2; D perhaps matches TRBD1 (5 bases). Germline V lookup: CDR1 LNHDA, CDR2 SQIVND (reference sequence). V was shortened by 6 bases and J by 2 bases, with 13 bases between the two germline ends. This CDR3 has 14 residues. CDR3 DNA sequence: TGTGCCAGTAGCCCGGCGGGGGAAAACTATGGCTACACCTTC. It translates to CASSPAGENYGYTF.

The genes are TRBV2 and TRBJ2-7, with D perhaps TRBD1 (5 bases). Germline CDR1 reads SNHLY; CDR2 reads FYNNEI. The CDR3 is 12 residues long. Trimming removed 8 bases from V and 6 bases from J, with 14 bases in between. The CDR3 spells CASLRTGGEQYF. DNA for the CDR3: TGTGCCAGCCTGAGAACAGGTGGCGAGCAGTACTTC.

The chain couples TRBV7-7 to TRBJ2-2, with 7 bases fitting TRBD2. This CDR3 is built from 16 residues. Germline V gene sequence: CDR1 SSHAT, CDR2 FNYEAQ (reference sequence). Losses at the gene ends were 5 bases for V and 2 bases for J; bases not matched to a gene: 8. CDR3 DNA sequence: TGTGCCAGCAGCCCCTCCCCTAGCGGCAACACCGGGGAGCTGTTTTTT. It encodes CASSPSPSGNTGELFF.

The chain links TRBV27 to TRBJ2-3, with TRBD2 matching 14 bases. The V gene's germline CDR1 is MNHEY and CDR2 SMNVEV (reference sequence). The CDR3 is 19 amino acids. Trimming at V came to 3 bases and at J to 4 bases, leaving 12 bases not matched to a gene. DNA of the CDR3: TGTGCCAGCAGTTTGGACGGGACTAGCGGGAGACGTTGGGCAGATACGCAGTATTTT. Its protein is CASSLDGTSGRRWADTQYF.

J is TRBJ1-6 and V is TRBV5-1; the D is unclear. V lost 0 bases, J lost 6 bases, and 10 bases lay in between. The length of the CDR3 is 15 residues. Germline V gives CDR1 SGHRS, CDR2 YFSETQ. CDR3 coding DNA: TGCGCCAGCAGCTTGGTCTCAGAGGCTAATTCACCCCTCCACTTT. Its protein is CASSLVSEANSPLHF.

This clone was seen a single time. The chain links TRBV21-1 to TRBJ1-1; TRBD1, the table's D call, was not compared with the DNA. TRBV21-1 is labeled a pseudogene. The CDR3 length is 17 residues. CDR3: CASSKEAGQGADTEAFF. The CDR3 coding sequence is TGTGCCAGCAGCAAAGAAGCGGGACAGGGGGCGGACACTGAAGCTTTCTTT.

The sample holds one count of this clone. The rearrangement uses TRBV6-5 and TRBJ2-7; D uncertain. Germline lookup yields CDR1 MNHEY and CDR2 SVGAGI. There are 15 residues in the CDR3. V was pared by 0 bases and J by 1 base, with 10 bases between. In DNA, the CDR3 is TGTGCCAGCAGTTACTCTGTGACACTATCCTACGAGCAGTACTTC. Amino acid sequence: CASSYSVTLSYEQYF.

The chain is built from TRBV27 and TRBJ1-2; D not certain. The CDR3 loop spans 14 amino acids. The V gene's germline CDR1 is MNHEY and CDR2 SMNVEV (reference sequence). Trimming took off 6 bases at V and 5 bases at J, with 16 bases between the two ends. As DNA, the CDR3 is TGTGCCAGCAGGCCTTCCGGGCAGTGGTATGGCTACACCTTC. Translated, it gives CASRPSGQWYGYTF.

The CDR3 protein is CASSQSGGSLEKLFF. CDR3 nucleotide sequence: TGTGCCAGCAGCCAAAGCGGGGGATCTCTAGAAAAACTGTTTTTT. This rearrangement joins TRBV7-9 to TRBJ1-4; tentative D call: TRBD1 (5 bases). The CDR3 has 15 residues. Germline V gene data show CDR1 as SEHNR and CDR2 as FQNEAQ (reference sequence). V lost 5 bases and J 8 bases, leaving 18 bases between the germline ends.

This clone was found a few times. The CDR3 nucleotides are TGCGCCAGCAGCTTGTCGTTTTCGGAGGAGCAGTTCTTC. Translating it yields CASSLSFSEEQFF. This chain uses TRBV5-1 with TRBJ2-1; D is unresolved. V dropped 1 base and J dropped 10 bases, with 12 bases sitting between them. Looked up from germline, CDR1 is SGHRS and CDR2 is YFSETQ. The CDR3 is made up of 13 amino acids.

The chain is built from TRBV28 and TRBJ2-1; a weak D match, TRBD1 (6 bases). Trimming shortened V by 8 bases and J by 0 bases, and 8 bases separated the two germline ends. The CDR3 contains 13 residues. The germline CDR1 and CDR2 sequences are MDHEN and SYDVKM. The CDR3 nucleotides read TGTGCCAGCGGGACAAACTCCTACAATGAGCAGTTCTTC. Translation gives CASGTNSYNEQFF. Using reference TRBV28 and TRBJ2-1 for the parts outside the CDR3, the full variable domain is DVKVTQSSRYLVKRTGEKVFLECVQDMDHENMFWYRQDPGLGLRLIYFSYDVKMKEKGDIPEGYSVSREKKERFSLILESASTNQTSMYLCASGTNSYNEQFFGPGTRLTVL.

This clone was detected once. This chain joins TRBV15 and TRBJ2-1; 11 bases line up with TRBD2. This CDR3 is 17 amino acids long. The germline CDR1 and CDR2 sequences are LNHNV and YYDKDF (reference sequence). Unmatched junction bases numbered 6, after V lost 1 base and J lost 4 bases. The CDR3 region is CATSRVTGTSGYNEQFF. The CDR3 DNA reads TGTGCCACCAGCAGAGTTACCGGGACTAGCGGATACAATGAGCAGTTCTTC.

The chain employs TRBV6-6 and TRBJ2-7; TRBD2 agrees at 8 bases. The V gene end was trimmed by 5 bases and the J gene end by 4 bases; junction bases not matched to a gene: 1. The germline V gene encodes CDR1 MNHNY and CDR2 SVGAGI (reference sequence). CDR3 size: 12 residues. CDR3 sequence reads: CASSRLAYEQYF. In nucleotides, the CDR3 is TGTGCCAGCAGTCGACTAGCGTACGAGCAGTACTTC.

This chain links TRBV6-5 with TRBJ2-7; TRBD2 aligns across 11 bases. This CDR3 comprises 15 residues. Germline CDR1 MNHEY, CDR2 SVGAGI. The trim removed 5 bases at V and 3 bases at J, leaving 6 bases unmatched. The CDR3: CASSRGTSGGYEQYF. DNA of the CDR3: TGTGCCAGCAGTCGCGGGACTAGCGGTGGCTACGAGCAGTACTTC.

The V and J genes are TRBV2 and TRBJ2-5; no definite D call. V gave up 5 bases and J gave up 1 base, with 2 bases separating them. CDR1 is SNHLY, CDR2 FYNNEI, per germline. The CDR3 runs 11 residues. The CDR3 nucleotides read TGTGCCAGCAGTTTCCAAGAGACCCAGTACTTC. Protein product: CASSFQETQYF.

CDR3 protein: CASSLTWPYEQYF. CDR3 sequence (DNA): TGTGCCAGCAGTTTAACATGGCCCTACGAGCAGTACTTC. The chain is built from TRBV27 and TRBJ2-7; D gene ambiguous. The V and J ends lost 2 bases and 2 bases respectively, with 7 bases between them. CDR3 length: 13 residues. Germline assignment: CDR1 MNHEY and CDR2 SMNVEV (reference sequence).

This clone has a single count. This chain connects TRBV30 to TRBJ1-6; D is possibly TRBD1 (5 bases). The germline gives CDR1 GTSNPN, CDR2 SVGIG (reference sequence). V was pared by 1 base and J by 11 bases, with 9 bases between. This CDR3 contains 12 residues. DNA of the CDR3: TGTGCCTGGAGTGCATCACAGGCACCCCTCCACTTT. As protein: CAWSASQAPLHF.

The chain is built from TRBV4-2 and TRBJ1-1; D unclear. Trimming left V 4 bases short and J 1 base short, with 13 bases between. This CDR3 is 15 amino acids long. In germline, CDR1 is LGHNA, CDR2 YNFKEQ. The CDR3 DNA is TGTGCCAGCAGCCCTGTCGGGTGGAGGAACACTGAAGCTTTCTTT. Amino acids: CASSPVGWRNTEAFF.